Sequencing of this T cell receptor (beta chain) was carried out in a study of cytomegalovirus exposure and HLA in healthy donors. The PCR made use of 60 Vbeta and 13 Jbeta primers. Sequencing used immunoSEQ multiplex PCR; TCRdb keeps in-frame clones, though not all of them. There are roughly 250,000 clones in the sample; about four fifths occur only once, and around 0.33% lies in the top ten. This TCR was recovered from a girl aged 2-15 years in good health and CMV-seronegative. Input material: PBMCs.

CDR3 sequence reads: CASREGRGPYEQYF. The CDR3 DNA is TGCGCCAGCAGAGAAGGCAGGGGACCCTACGAGCAGTACTTC. The chain carries TRBV10-1 and TRBJ2-7; a weak D match, TRBD1 (6 bases). CDR1 WNHNN and CDR2 SYGVQD come from the germline V gene (reference sequence). The CDR3 runs 14 residues. V was shortened by 6 bases and J by 2 bases, with 14 bases between the two germline ends.